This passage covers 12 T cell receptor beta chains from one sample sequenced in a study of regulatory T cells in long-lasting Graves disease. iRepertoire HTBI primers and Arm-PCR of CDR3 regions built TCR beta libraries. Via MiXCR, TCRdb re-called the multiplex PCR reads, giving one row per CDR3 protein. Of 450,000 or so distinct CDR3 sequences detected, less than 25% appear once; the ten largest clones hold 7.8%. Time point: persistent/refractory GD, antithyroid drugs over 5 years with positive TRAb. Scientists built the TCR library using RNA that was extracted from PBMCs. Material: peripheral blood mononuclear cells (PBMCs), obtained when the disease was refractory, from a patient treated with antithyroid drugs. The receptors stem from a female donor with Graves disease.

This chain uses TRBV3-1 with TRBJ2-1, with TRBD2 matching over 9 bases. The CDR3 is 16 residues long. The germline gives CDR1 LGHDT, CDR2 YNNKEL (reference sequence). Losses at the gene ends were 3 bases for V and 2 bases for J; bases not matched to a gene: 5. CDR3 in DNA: TGTGCCAGCAGCCACTGGGAGCGGGGGGCCTACAATGAGCAGTTCTTC. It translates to CASSHWERGAYNEQFF.

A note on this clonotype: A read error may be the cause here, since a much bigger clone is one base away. CDR3 nucleotide sequence: TGTGCCAGCAGTTTACTACCCCTCGAGGCAGACCACTATGGCTACACCTTC. Translated: CASSLLPLEADHYGYTF. The J gene is TRBJ1-2, the V gene TRBV27, with D uncertain. There are 17 residues in the CDR3. Trimming cost V 2 bases and J 3 bases, with 19 bases left between them. Per germline, CDR1 MNHEY and CDR2 SMNVEV (reference sequence).

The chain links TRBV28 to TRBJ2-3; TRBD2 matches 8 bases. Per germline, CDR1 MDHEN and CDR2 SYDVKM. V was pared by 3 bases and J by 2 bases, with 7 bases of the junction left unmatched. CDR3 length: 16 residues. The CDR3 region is CASSFSAGAHTDTQYF. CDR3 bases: TGTGCCAGCAGTTTCTCAGCGGGAGCGCACACAGATACGCAGTATTTT.

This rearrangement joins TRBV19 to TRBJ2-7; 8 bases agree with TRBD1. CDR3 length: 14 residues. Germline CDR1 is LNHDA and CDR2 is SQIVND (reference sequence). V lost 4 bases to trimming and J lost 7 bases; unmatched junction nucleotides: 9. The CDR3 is CASSTTGVPREQYF. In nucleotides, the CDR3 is TGTGCCAGTAGTACGACAGGGGTCCCACGGGAGCAGTACTTC.

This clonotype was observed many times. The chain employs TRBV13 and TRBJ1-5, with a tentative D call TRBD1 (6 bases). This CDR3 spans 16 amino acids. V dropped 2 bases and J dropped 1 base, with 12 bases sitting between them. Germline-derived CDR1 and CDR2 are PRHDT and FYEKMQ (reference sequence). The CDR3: CASSLRGKLSNQPQHF. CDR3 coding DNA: TGTGCCAGCAGCTTAAGGGGGAAGTTGAGCAATCAGCCCCAGCATTTT. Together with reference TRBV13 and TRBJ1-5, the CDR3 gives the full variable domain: AAGVIQSPRHLIKEKRETATLKCYPIPRHDTVYWYQQGPGQDPQFLISFYEKMQSDKGSIPDRFSAQQFSDYHSELNMSSLELGDSALYFCASSLRGKLSNQPQHFGDGTRLSIL.

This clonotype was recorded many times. CDR3 sequence (DNA): TGTGCCAGCAGCCTATGGACAGGGGTCTCCTACGAGCAGTACTTC. This encodes CASSLWTGVSYEQYF. The chain carries TRBV5-4 and TRBJ2-7; 9 nucleotides agree with TRBD1. Losses at the gene ends were 4 bases for V and 0 bases for J; bases not matched to a gene: 5. This CDR3 has 15 amino acids. The V gene's germline CDR1 is SGHNT and CDR2 YYREEE (reference sequence).

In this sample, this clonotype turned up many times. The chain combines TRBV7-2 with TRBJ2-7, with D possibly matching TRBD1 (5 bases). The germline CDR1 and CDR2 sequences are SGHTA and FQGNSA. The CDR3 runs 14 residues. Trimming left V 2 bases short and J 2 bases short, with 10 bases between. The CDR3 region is CASSLLLGAYEQYF. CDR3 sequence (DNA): TGTGCCAGCAGCTTACTTTTAGGGGCCTACGAGCAGTACTTC.

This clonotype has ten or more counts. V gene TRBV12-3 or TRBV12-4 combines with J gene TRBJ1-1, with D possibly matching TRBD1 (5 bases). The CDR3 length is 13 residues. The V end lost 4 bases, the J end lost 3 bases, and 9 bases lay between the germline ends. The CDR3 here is CASSSQGDTEAFF. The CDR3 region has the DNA TGTGCCAGCAGTTCCCAGGGAGACACTGAAGCTTTCTTT.

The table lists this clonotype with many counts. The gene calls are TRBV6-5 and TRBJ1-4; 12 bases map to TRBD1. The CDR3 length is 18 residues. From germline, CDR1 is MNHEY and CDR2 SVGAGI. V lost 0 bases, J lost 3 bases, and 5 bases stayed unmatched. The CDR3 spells CASSYSGGQGASNEKLFF. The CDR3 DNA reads TGTGCCAGCAGTTACTCAGGGGGACAGGGGGCTTCTAATGAAAAACTGTTTTTT.

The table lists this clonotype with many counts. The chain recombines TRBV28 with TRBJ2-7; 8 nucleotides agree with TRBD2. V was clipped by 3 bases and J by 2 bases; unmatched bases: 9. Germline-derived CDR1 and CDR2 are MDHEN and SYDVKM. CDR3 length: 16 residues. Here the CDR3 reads CASSFGRTSGTYEQYF. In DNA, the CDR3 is TGTGCCAGCAGTTTTGGTCGAACTAGCGGAACCTACGAGCAGTACTTC.

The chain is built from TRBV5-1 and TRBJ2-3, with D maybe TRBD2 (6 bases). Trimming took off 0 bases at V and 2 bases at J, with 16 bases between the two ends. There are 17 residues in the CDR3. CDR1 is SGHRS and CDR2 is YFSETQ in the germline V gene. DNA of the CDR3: TGCGCCAGCAGCTTGGGTCTCGCGGGGTCGGCCACAGATACGCAGTATTTT. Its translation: CASSLGLAGSATDTQYF. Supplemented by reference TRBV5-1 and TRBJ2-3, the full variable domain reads KAGVTQTPRYLIKTRGQQVTLSCSPISGHRSVSWYQQTPGQGLQFLFEYFSETQRNKGNFPGRFSGRQFSNSRSEMNVSTLELGDSALYLCASSLGLAGSATDTQYFGPGTRLTVL.

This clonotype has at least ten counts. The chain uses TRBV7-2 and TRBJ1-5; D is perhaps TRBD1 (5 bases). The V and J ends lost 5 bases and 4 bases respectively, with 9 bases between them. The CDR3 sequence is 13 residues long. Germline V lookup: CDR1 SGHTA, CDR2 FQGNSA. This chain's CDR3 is CASSGNRNQPQHF. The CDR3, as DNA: TGTGCCAGCAGCGGAAACAGGAATCAGCCCCAGCATTTT.